Listed below are T cell receptor beta chains from one sample, sequenced in a study of molecular identifiers for immune sequencing clone quantification. MiXCR was run by TCRdb on the PCR reads, yielding one entry per CDR3 protein. The table has about 510,000 distinct CDR3 sequences, about a fifth seen once; the top ten hold approximately 0.8%. Sequenced sample: naive CD8+ T cells from blood, with Jurkat cell RNA spiked in. These receptors were obtained from a human donor in good health. Some libraries in this study had Jurkat cell RNA spiked in. CDR3s include the opening cysteine and the closing phenylalanine or tryptophan. A D gene is named only where the DNA matches it firmly. Not every row has a clone size; where given, it reads once, few, many or a size class.

many,TRBJ2-7,-,TRBV6-5,CASSYGNRVAYEQYF,TGTGCCAGCAGTTACGGCAACAGGGTAGCCTACGAGCAGTACTTC
few,TRBJ2-7,-,TRBV11-2,CASSSIRAEQYF,TGTGCCAGCAGCTCAATCAGGGCCGAGCAGTACTTC
many,TRBJ2-3,TRBD2,TRBV6-5,CASFSGGTDTQYF,TGTGCCAGCTTTAGCGGGGGAACAGATACGCAGTATTTT
few,TRBJ2-3,TRBD2,TRBV7-9,CASSPSPTSGGSTDTQYF,TGTGCCAGCAGCCCAAGTCCGACTAGCGGGGGTAGCACAGATACGCAGTATTTT
many,TRBJ1-5,TRBD1,TRBV6-5,CASSYTRGLNQPQHF,TGTGCCAGCAGTTATACCAGGGGGCTCAATCAGCCCCAGCATTTT
-,TRBJ2-7,-,TRBV7-9,CASSPRSRTYEQYF,TGTGCCAGCAGCCCCCGGAGCCGCACCTACGAGCAGTACTTC
many,TRBJ2-7,-,TRBV7-9,CASSLVDYEQYF,TGTGCCAGCAGCTTGGTTGACTACGAGCAGTACTTC
-,TRBJ1-4,-,TRBV27,CASSLTYSWPATNEKLFF,TGTGCCAGCAGTTTAACATACAGCTGGCCCGCAACTAATGAAAAACTGTTTTTT
-,TRBJ1-5,-,TRBV7-6,CASSPHGAISNQPQHF,TGTGCCAGCAGCCCCCATGGCGCAATTAGCAATCAGCCCCAGCATTTT
few,TRBJ2-1,-,TRBV7-9,CASTLDPRTPGNEQFF,TGTGCCAGCACTTTGGACCCTAGGACTCCCGGGAATGAGCAGTTCTTC
many,TRBJ1-1,TRBD1,TRBV13,CASSSRDRHTEAFF,TGTGCCAGCAGCTCCCGGGACAGACACACTGAAGCTTTCTTT
many,TRBJ2-1,TRBD1,TRBV14,CASSPRTGPVSNEQFF,TGTGCCAGCAGCCCCCGGACAGGCCCTGTTAGCAATGAGCAGTTCTTC
-,TRBJ2-1,-,TRBV6-6,CASSYFDSLDPFF,TGTGCCAGCAGTTACTTCGACAGTCTCGACCCGTTCTTC
-,TRBJ1-6,-,TRBV27,CASGLGPGSPLHF,TGTGCCAGCGGTTTGGGTCCGGGATCACCCCTCCACTTT
many,TRBJ2-5,-,TRBV7-2,CASSLTPGGDQETQYF,TGTGCCAGCAGCTTAACTCCAGGGGGGGACCAAGAGACCCAGTACTTC
once,TRBJ2-3,-,TRBV3-1,CASSQDPGPGADAQYF,TGTGCCAGCAGCCAAGACCCGGGACCCGGGGCAGATGCGCAGTATTTT
-,TRBJ1-1,TRBD1,TRBV5-6,CASSPYDRAGTEAFF,TGTGCCAGCAGCCCATACGACAGGGCGGGCACTGAAGCTTTCTTT
-,TRBJ1-4,-,TRBV11-2,CASSNRAGSRGEKLFF,TGTGCCAGCAGCAATCGTGCCGGGAGCAGAGGTGAAAAACTGTTTTTT
-,TRBJ2-1,TRBD2,TRBV6-2/TRBV6-3,CASSPPPSGGARNEQFF,TGTGCCAGCAGTCCCCCCCCTAGCGGGGGGGCGAGGAATGAGCAGTTCTTC
-,TRBJ1-4,-,TRBV20-1,CSARPGGEEKLFF,TGCAGTGCTAGACCCGGCGGGGAGGAAAAACTGTTTTTT
many,TRBJ1-5,-,TRBV24-1,CATSDSRGYSNQPQHF,TGTGCCACCAGTGATTCGAGGGGATATAGCAATCAGCCCCAGCATTTT
many,TRBJ1-2,-,TRBV2,CASYGQSIYGYTF,TGTGCCAGCTACGGACAGTCGATCTATGGCTACACCTTC